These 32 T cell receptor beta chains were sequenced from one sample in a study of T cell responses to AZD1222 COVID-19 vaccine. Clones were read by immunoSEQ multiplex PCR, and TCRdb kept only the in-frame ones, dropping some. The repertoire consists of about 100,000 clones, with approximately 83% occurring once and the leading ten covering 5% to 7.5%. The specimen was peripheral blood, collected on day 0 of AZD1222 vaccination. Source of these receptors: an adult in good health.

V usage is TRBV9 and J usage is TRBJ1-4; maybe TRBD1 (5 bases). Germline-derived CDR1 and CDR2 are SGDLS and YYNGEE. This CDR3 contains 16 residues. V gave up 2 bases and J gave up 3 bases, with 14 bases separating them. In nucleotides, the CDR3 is TGTGCCAGCAGCGTTGGGGGGAGGGCCCCTAATGAAAAACTGTTTTTT. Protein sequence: CASSVGGRAPNEKLFF.

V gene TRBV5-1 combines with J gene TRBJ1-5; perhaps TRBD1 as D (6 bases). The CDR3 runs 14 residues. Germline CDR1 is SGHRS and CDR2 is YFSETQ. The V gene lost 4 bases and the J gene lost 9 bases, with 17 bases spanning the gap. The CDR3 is CASSPGQSEGPQHF. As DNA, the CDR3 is TGCGCCAGCAGCCCCGGACAGTCCGAAGGGCCCCAGCATTTT.

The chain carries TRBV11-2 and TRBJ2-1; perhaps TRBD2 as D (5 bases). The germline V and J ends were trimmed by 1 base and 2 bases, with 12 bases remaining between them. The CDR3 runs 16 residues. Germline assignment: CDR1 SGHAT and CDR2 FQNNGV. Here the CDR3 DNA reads TGTGCCAGCAGCTTAGGTACGGCGGGCCCCTACAATGAGCAGTTCTTC. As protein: CASSLGTAGPYNEQFF.

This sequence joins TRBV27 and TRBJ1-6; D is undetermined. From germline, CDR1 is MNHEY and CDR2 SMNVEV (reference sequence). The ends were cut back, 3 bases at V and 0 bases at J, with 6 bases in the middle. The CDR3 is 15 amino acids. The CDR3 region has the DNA TGTGCCAGCAGTTTTCTGAGCTCCTATAATTCACCCCTCCACTTT. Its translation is CASSFLSSYNSPLHF.

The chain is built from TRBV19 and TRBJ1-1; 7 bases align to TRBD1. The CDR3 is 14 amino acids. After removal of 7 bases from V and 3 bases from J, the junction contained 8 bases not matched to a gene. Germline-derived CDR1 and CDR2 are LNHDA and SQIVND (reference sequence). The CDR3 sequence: CASNQGEWDTEAFF. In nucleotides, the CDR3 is TGTGCCAGTAATCAGGGGGAATGGGACACTGAAGCTTTCTTT.

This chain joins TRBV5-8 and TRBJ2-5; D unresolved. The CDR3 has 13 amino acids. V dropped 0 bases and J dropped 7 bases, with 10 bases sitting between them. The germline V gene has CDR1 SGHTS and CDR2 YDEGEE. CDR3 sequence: CASSLGRLRTQYF. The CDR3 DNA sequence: TGTGCCAGCAGCTTGGGTAGGCTTAGGACCCAGTACTTC. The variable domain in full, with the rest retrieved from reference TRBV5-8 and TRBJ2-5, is EAGVTQSPTHLIKTRGQQATLRCSPISGHTSVYWYQQALGLGLQFLLWYDEGEERNRGNFPPRFSGRQFPNYSSELNVNALELEDSALYLCASSLGRLRTQYFGPGTRLLVL.

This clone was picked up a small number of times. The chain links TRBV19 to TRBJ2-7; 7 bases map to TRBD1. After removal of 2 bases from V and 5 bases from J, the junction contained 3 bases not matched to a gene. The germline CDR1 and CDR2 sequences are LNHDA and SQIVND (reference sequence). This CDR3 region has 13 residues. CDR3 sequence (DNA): TGTGCCAGTAGTATACTACAGGGGAACGAGCAGTACTTC. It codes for CASSILQGNEQYF.

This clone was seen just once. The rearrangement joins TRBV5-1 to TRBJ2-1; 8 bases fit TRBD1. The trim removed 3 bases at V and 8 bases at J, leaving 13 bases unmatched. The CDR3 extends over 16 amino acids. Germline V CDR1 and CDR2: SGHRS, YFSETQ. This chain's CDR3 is CASSSWGGQGRDEQFF. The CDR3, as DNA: TGCGCCAGCAGCTCTTGGGGAGGACAGGGAAGAGATGAGCAGTTCTTC.

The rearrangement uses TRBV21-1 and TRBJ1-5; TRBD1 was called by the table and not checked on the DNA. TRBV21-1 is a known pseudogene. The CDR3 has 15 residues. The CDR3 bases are TGTGCCAGCAGTCGACAGGGTTATAGCAATCAGCCCCAGCATTTT. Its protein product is CASSRQGYSNQPQHF.

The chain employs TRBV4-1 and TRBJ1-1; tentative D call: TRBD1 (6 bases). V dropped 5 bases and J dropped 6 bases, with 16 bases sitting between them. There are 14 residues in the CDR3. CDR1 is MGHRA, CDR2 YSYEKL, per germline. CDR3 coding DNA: TGCGCCAGCAGCTTGATACAGGGCAGGGCTGAAGCTTTCTTT. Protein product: CASSLIQGRAEAFF.

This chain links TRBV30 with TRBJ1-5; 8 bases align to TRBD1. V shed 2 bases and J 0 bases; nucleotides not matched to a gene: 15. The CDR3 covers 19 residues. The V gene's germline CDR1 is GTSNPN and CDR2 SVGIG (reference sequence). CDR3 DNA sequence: TGTGCCTGGAGTACCGCGGGGGACAGGCTCTTCAATAGCAATCAGCCCCAGCATTTT. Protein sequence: CAWSTAGDRLFNSNQPQHF.

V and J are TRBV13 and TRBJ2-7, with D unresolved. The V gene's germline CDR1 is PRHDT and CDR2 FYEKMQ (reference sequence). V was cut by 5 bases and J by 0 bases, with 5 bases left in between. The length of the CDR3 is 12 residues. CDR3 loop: CASSLSSYEQYF. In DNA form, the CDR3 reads TGTGCCAGCAGCCTTAGCTCCTACGAGCAGTACTTC. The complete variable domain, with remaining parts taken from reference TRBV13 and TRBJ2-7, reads AAGVIQSPRHLIKEKRETATLKCYPIPRHDTVYWYQQGPGQDPQFLISFYEKMQSDKGSIPDRFSAQQFSDYHSELNMSSLELGDSALYFCASSLSSYEQYFGPGTRLTVT.

The chain's CDR3 is CASSFLGRGQPQHF. The CDR3 nucleotides are TGTGCCAGCAGCTTTCTCGGGAGGGGTCAGCCCCAGCATTTT. The chain couples TRBV11-2 to TRBJ1-5, with TRBD1 as a possible D gene (5 bases). Per germline, CDR1 SGHAT and CDR2 FQNNGV. The ends were cut back, 3 bases at V and 6 bases at J, with 12 bases in the middle. The CDR3 spans 14 residues.

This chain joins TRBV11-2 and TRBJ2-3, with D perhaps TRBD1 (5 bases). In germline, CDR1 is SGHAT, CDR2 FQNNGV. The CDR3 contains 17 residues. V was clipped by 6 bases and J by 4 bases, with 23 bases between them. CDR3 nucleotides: TGTGCCAGCAGGATAACCCTAGGGGCGACGACGGCAGATACGCAGTATTTT. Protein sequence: CASRITLGATTADTQYF.

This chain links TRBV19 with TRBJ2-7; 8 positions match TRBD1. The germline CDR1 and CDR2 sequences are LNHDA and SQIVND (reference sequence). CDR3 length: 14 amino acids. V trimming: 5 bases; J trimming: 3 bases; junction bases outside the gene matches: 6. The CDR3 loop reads CASSGQGAFYEQYF. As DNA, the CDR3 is TGTGCCAGTAGTGGCCAGGGGGCCTTCTACGAGCAGTACTTC.

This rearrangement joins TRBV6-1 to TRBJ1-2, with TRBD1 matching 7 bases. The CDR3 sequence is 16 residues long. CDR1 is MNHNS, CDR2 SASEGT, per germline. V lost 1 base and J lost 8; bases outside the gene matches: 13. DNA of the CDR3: TGTGCCAGCAGTGAAGTACTTAGGACAGGTTCAAAGGGCTACACCTTC. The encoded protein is CASSEVLRTGSKGYTF.

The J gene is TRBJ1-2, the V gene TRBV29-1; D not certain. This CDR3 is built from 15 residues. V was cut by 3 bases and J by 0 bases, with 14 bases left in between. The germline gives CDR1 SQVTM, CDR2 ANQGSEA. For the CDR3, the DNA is TGCAGCGTTGATCCAGGAGGGAAAGCTAACTATGGCTACACCTTC. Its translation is CSVDPGGKANYGYTF. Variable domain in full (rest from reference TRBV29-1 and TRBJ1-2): SAVISQKPSRDICQRGTSLTIQCQVDSQVTMMFWYRQQPGQSLTLIATANQGSEATYESGFVIDKFPISRPNLTFSTLTVSNMSPEDSSIYLCSVDPGGKANYGYTFGSGTRLTVV.

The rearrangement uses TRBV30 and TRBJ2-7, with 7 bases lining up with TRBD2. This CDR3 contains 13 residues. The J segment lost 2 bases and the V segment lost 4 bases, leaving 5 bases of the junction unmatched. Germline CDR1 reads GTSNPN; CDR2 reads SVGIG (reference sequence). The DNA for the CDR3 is TGTGCCTGGAATTCGGGGGGTACCTACGAGCAGTACTTC. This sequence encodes CAWNSGGTYEQYF.

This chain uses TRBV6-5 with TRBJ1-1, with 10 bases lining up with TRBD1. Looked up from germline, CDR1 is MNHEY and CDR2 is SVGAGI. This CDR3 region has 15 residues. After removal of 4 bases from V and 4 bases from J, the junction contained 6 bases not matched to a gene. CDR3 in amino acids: CASSSGRTGGTEAFF. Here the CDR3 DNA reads TGTGCCAGCAGTTCGGGAAGGACAGGGGGCACTGAAGCTTTCTTT.

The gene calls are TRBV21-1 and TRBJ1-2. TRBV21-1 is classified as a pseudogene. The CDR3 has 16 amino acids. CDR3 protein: CASSKRWCPAPYGYTF. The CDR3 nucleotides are TGTGCCAGCAGCAAAAGATGGTGTCCAGCCCCCTATGGCTACACCTTC.

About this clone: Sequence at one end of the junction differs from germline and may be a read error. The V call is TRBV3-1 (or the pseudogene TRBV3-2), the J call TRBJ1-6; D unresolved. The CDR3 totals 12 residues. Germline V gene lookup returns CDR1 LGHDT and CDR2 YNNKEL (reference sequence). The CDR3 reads CASSKDNSPLHF. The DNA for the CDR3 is TGTGCCAGCAGCAAAGATAATTCACCCCTCCACTTT.

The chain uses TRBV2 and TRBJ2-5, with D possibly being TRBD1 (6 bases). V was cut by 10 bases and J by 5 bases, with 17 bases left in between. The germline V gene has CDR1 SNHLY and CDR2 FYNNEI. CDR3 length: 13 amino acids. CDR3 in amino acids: CATSFGTRETQYF. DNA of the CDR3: TGTGCCACCTCCTTCGGGACACGGGAGACCCAGTACTTC.

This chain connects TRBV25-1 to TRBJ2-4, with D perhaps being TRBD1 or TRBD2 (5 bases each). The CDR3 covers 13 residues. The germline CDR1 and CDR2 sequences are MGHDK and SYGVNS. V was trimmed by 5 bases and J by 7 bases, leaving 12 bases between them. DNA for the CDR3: TGTGCCAGCAGTCCACCCTGGGGGAACATTCAGTACTTC. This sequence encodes CASSPPWGNIQYF.

CDR3 in DNA: TGTGCCAGCAGGAGCGGTACCTCCTACAATGAGCAGTTCTTC. Its protein is CASRSGTSYNEQFF. V usage is TRBV9 and J usage is TRBJ2-1, with D possibly matching TRBD2 (5 bases). The CDR3 is 14 residues long. CDR1 SGDLS and CDR2 YYNGEE come from the germline V gene. Trimming took off 5 bases at V and 0 bases at J, with 9 bases between the two ends.

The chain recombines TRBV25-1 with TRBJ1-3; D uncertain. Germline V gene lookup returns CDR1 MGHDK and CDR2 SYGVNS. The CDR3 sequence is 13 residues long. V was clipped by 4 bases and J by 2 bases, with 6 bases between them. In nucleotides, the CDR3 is TGTGCCAGCAGTGTGGGGACTGGAAACACCATATATTTT. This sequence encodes CASSVGTGNTIYF.

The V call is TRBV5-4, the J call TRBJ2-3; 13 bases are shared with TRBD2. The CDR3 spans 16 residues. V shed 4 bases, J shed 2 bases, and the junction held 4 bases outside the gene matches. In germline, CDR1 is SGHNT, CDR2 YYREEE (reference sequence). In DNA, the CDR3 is TGTGCCAGCAGCGAGGGACTAGCGGGGAACACAGATACGCAGTATTTT. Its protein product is CASSEGLAGNTDTQYF. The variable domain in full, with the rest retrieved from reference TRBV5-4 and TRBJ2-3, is ETGVTQSPTHLIKTRGQQVTLRCSSQSGHNTVSWYQQALGQGPQFIFQYYREEENGRGNFPPRFSGLQFPNYSSELNVNALELDDSALYLCASSEGLAGNTDTQYFGPGTRLTVL.

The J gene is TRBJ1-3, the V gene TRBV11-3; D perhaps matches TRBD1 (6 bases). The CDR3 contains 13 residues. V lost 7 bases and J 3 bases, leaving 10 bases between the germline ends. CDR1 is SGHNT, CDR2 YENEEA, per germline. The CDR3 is CASNQDSGNTIYF. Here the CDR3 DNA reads TGTGCCAGCAATCAGGACAGTGGAAACACCATATATTTT.

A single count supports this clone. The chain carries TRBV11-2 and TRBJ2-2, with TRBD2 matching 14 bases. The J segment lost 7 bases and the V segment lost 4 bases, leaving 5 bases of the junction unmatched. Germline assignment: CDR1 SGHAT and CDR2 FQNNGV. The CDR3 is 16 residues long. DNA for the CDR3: TGTGCCAGCAGCTCGGGACTAGCGGGAGATCACGGGGAGCTGTTTTTT. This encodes CASSSGLAGDHGELFF.

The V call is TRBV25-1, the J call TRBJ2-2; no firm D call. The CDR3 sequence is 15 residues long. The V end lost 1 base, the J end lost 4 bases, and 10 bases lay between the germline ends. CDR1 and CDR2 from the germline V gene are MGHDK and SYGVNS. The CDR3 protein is CASSESGVSTGELFF. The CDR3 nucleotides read TGTGCCAGCAGTGAATCTGGAGTGAGCACCGGGGAGCTGTTTTTT.

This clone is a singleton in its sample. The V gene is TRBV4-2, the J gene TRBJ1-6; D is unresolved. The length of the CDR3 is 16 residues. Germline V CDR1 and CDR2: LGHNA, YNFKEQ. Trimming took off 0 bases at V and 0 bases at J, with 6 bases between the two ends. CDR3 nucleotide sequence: TGTGCCAGCAGCCAAGATGGCAGCTCCTATAATTCACCCCTCCACTTT. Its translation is CASSQDGSSYNSPLHF.

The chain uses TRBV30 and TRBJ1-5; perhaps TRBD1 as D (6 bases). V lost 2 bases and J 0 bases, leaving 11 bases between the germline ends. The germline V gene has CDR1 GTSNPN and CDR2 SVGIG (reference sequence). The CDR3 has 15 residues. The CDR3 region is CAWSTGTLSNQPQHF. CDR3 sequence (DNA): TGTGCCTGGAGTACCGGGACACTTAGCAATCAGCCCCAGCATTTT.

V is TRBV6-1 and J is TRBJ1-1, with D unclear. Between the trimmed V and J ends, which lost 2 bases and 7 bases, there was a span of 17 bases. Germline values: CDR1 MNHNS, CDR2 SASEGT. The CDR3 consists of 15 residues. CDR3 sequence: CASSESRRYRYEAFF. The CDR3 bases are TGTGCCAGCAGTGAAAGTAGGAGATACCGGTATGAAGCTTTCTTT.